Listed here is a single TCR beta chain. This sample is drawn from a study of radiotherapy plus CTLA-4 blockade in lung cancer. The V end lost 8 bases, the J end lost 12 bases, and 23 bases lay between the germline ends. The CDR3 runs 14 residues. CDR1 is MNHNS, CDR2 SASEGT, per germline. Produced via immunoSEQ multiplex PCR; TCRdb's table is partial and in-frame only. The sample consists of around 38,000 clones, approximately 86% of them appearing once. The V and J genes are TRBV6-1 and TRBJ2-1, with a tentative D call TRBD2 (5 bases). This clonotype was obtained from a human donor with non-small cell lung cancer whose response to radiotherapy plus ipilimumab could not be evaluated. The sample was peripheral blood, taken from a patient treated with radiotherapy plus ipilimumab. The CDR3 sequence is CASSADSRRFGQFF. The CDR3 DNA sequence: TGTGCCAGCTCTGCAGATAGTAGGAGGTTTGGGCAGTTCTTC.